What follows describes a single TCR beta chain. The germline CDR1 and CDR2 sequences are DFQATT and SNEGSKA (reference sequence). The CDR3 sequence is 11 residues long. After removal of 7 bases from V and 8 bases from J, the junction contained 2 bases not matched to a gene. This sample stems from a study of T cell responses to AZD1222 COVID-19 vaccine. The protocol was immunoSEQ multiplex PCR, while the TCRdb copy is restricted to in-frame clones and leaves out a portion. The table shows 150,000 to 200,000 clones, with 90% to 95% occurring only once. This specimen consisted of peripheral blood, obtained on day 0 of AZD1222 vaccination. The gene calls are TRBV20-1 and TRBJ1-4; 9 nucleotides align to TRBD1. This clonotype was sampled from an adult in good health. CDR3 in DNA: TGCAGTGTGGACAGGGGAGAAAAACTGTTTTTT. This codes for CSVDRGEKLFF.